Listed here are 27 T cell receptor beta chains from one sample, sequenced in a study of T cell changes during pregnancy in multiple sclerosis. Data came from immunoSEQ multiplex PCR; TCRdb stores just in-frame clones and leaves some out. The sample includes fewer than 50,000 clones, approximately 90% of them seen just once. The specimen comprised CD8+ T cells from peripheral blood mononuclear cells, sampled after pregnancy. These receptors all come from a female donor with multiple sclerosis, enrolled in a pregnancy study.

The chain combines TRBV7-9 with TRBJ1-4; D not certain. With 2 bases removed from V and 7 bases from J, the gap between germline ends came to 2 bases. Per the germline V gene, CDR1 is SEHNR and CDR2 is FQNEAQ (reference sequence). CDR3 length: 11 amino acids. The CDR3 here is CASSLREKLFF. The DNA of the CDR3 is TGTGCCAGCAGCTTACGTGAAAAACTGTTTTTT.

CDR3 nucleotides: TGTGCCAGCAGCCCCGGGTTGGGAGGAAACACCGGGGAGCTGTTTTTT. Translation gives CASSPGLGGNTGELFF. This chain links TRBV7-8 with TRBJ2-2, with D perhaps matching TRBD2 (6 bases). Germline V gives CDR1 SGHVS, CDR2 FQNEAQ. The CDR3 is 16 residues long. The V end was cut by 5 bases, the J end by 2 bases, with 15 bases between.

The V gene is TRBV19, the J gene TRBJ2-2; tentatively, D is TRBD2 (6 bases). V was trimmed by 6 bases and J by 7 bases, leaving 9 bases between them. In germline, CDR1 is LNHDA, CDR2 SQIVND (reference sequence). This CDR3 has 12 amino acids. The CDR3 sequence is CASRGLIGELFF. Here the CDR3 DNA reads TGTGCCAGTAGAGGACTAATCGGGGAGCTGTTTTTT.

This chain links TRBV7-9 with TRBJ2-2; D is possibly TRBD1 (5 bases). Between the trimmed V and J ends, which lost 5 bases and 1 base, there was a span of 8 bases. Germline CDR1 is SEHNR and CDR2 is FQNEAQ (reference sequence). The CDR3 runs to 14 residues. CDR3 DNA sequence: TGTGCCAGCAGCCCTGGACAGAACACCGGGGAGCTGTTTTTT. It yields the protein CASSPGQNTGELFF.

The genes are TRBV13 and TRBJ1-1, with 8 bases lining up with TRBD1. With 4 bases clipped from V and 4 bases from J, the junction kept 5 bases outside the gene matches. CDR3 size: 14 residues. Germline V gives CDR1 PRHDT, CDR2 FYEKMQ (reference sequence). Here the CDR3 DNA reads TGTGCCAGCAGCTCCACCACAGGGGGCACTGAAGCTTTCTTT. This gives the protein CASSSTTGGTEAFF.

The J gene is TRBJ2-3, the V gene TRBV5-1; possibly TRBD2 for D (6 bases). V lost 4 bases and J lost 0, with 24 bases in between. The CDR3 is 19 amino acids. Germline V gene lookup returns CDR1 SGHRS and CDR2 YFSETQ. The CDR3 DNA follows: TGCGCCAGCAGCGACCCCGTCCTCCGGGGGACCCCTAGCACAGATACGCAGTATTTT. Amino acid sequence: CASSDPVLRGTPSTDTQYF. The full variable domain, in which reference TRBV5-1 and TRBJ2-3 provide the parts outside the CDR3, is KAGVTQTPRYLIKTRGQQVTLSCSPISGHRSVSWYQQTPGQGLQFLFEYFSETQRNKGNFPGRFSGRQFSNSRSEMNVSTLELGDSALYLCASSDPVLRGTPSTDTQYFGPGTRLTVL.

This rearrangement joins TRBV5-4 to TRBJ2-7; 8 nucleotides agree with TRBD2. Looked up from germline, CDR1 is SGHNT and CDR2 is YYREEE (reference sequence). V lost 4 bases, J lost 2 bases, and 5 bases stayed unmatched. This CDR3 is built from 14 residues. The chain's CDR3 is CASSGGGRPYEQYF. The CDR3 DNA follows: TGTGCCAGCAGCGGCGGGGGGCGTCCCTACGAGCAGTACTTC.

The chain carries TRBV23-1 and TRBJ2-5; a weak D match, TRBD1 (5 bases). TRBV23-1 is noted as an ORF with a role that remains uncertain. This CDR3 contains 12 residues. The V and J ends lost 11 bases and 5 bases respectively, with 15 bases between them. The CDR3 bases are TGCGCCTACACCAGGGTTGGCGAGACCCAGTACTTC. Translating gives CAYTRVGETQYF.

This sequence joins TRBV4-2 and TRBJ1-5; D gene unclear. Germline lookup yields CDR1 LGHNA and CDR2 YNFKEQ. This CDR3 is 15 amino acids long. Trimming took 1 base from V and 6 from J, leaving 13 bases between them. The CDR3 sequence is CASSQAVGSGQPQHF. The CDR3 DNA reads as TGTGCCAGCAGCCAAGCGGTGGGGAGCGGTCAGCCCCAGCATTTT.

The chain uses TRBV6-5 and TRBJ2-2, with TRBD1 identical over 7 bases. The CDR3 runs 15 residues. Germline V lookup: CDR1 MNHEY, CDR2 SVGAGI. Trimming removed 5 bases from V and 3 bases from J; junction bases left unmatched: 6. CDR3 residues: CASSPTGDDTGELFF. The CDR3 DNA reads TGTGCCAGCAGTCCCACAGGGGATGACACCGGGGAGCTGTTTTTT.

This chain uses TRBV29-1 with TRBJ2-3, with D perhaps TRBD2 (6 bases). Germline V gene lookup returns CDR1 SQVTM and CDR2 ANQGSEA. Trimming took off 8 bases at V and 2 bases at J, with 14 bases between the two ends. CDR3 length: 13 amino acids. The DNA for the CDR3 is TGCAGCTTCGCCGGGAGCAACACAGATACGCAGTATTTT. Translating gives CSFAGSNTDTQYF.

In nucleotides, the CDR3 is TGCGCCAGCAGCCCTCAATTATCGGGGGGCCGTGAGACCCAGTACTTC. This gives the protein CASSPQLSGGRETQYF. V usage is TRBV4-1 and J usage is TRBJ2-5; D might be TRBD2 (7 bases). This CDR3 has 16 amino acids. With 4 bases removed from V and 5 bases from J, the gap between germline ends came to 20 bases. From germline, CDR1 is MGHRA and CDR2 YSYEKL.

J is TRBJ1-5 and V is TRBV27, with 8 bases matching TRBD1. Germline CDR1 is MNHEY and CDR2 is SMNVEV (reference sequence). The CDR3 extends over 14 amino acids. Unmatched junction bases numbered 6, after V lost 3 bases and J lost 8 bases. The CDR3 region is CASSFRGRVEPQHF. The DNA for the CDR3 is TGTGCCAGCAGTTTCAGGGGGCGCGTCGAGCCCCAGCATTTT.

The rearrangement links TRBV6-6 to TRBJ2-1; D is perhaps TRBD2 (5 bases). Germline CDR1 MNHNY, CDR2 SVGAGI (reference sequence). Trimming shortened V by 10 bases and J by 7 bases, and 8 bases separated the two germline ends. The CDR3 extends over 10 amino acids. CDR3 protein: CATRENEQFF. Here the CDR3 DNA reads TGTGCCACTAGGGAGAATGAGCAGTTCTTC.

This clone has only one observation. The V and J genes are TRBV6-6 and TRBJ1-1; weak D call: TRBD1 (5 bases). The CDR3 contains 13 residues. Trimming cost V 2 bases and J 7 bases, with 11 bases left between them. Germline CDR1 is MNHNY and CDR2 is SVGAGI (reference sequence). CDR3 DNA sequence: TGTGCCAGCAGTTACGGGGGGAGTTATGAAGCTTTCTTT. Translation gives CASSYGGSYEAFF.

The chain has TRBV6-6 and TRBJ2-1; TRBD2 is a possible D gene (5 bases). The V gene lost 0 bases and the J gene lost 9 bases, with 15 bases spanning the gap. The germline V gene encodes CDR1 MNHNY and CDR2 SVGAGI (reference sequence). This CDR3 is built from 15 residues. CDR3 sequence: CASSYSGSLAPEQFF. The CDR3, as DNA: TGTGCCAGCAGTTACTCGGGGTCCCTAGCCCCTGAGCAGTTCTTC.

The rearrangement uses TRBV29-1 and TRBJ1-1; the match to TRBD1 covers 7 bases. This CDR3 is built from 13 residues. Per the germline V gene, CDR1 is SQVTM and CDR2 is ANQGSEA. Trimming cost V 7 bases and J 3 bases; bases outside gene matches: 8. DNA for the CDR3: TGCAGCGCTCTACAGGGGCTGTACACTGAAGCTTTCTTT. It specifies CSALQGLYTEAFF.

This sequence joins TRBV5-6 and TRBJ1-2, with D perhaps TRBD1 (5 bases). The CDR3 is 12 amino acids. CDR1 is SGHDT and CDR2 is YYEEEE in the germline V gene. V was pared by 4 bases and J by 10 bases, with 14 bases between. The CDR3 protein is CASSEGHVSYTF. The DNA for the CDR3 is TGTGCCAGCAGCGAAGGACATGTCTCCTACACCTTC.

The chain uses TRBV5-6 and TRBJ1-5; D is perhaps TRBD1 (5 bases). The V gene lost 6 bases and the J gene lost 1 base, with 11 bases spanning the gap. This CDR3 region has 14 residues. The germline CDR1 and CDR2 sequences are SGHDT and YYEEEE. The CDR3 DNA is TGTGCCAGCATGCGGGGGGGAAGCAATCAGCCCCAGCATTTT. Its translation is CASMRGGSNQPQHF.

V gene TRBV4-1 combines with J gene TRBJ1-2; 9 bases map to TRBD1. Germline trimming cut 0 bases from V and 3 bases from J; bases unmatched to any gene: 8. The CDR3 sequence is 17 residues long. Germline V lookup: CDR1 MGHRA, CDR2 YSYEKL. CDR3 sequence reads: CASSQDGGQGTYYGYTF. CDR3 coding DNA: TGCGCCAGCAGCCAAGATGGAGGACAGGGGACGTACTATGGCTACACCTTC.

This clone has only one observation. CDR3 nucleotides: TGTGCCAGCAGTTTAATATCAGGGGTAGATACGCAGTATTTT. This sequence encodes CASSLISGVDTQYF. The rearrangement links TRBV27 to TRBJ2-3, with D possibly TRBD1 on 6 matching bases. V was clipped by 2 bases and J by 5 bases, with 11 bases between them. This CDR3 region has 14 residues. The germline V gene encodes CDR1 MNHEY and CDR2 SMNVEV (reference sequence).

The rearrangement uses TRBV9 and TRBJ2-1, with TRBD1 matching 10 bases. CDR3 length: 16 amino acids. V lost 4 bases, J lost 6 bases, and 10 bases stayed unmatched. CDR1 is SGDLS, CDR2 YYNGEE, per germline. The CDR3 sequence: CASSSSSGQGINEQFF. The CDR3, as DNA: TGTGCCAGCAGCTCCTCCTCGGGACAGGGGATCAATGAGCAGTTCTTC.

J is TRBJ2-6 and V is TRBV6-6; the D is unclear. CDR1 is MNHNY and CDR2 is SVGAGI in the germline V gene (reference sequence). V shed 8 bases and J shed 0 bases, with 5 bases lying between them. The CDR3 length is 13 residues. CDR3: CASLPSGANVLTF. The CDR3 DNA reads TGTGCCAGCCTCCCCTCTGGGGCCAACGTCCTGACTTTC.

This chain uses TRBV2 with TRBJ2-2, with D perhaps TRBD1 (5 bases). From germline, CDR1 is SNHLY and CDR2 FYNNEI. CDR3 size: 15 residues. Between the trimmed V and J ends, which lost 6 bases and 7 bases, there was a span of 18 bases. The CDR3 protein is CASSPDQGSYGELFF. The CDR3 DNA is TGTGCCAGCAGCCCTGACCAGGGTAGCTACGGGGAGCTGTTTTTT.

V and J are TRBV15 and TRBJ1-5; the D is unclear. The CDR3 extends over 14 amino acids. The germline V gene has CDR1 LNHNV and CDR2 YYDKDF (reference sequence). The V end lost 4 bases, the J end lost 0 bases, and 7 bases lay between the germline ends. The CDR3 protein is CATSNQNSNQPQHF. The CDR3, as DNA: TGTGCCACCAGCAACCAGAATAGCAATCAGCCCCAGCATTTT.

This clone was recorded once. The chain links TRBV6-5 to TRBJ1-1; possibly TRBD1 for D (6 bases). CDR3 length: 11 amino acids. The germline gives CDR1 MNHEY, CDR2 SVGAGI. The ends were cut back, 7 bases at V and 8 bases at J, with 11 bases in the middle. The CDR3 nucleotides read TGTGCCAGCATCAATCAGGGGGAAGCTTTCTTT. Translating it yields CASINQGEAFF.

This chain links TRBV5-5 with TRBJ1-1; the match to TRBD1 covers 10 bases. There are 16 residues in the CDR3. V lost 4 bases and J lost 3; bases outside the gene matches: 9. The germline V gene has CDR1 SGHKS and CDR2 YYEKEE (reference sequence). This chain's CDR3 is CASSTYRTGGDTEAFF. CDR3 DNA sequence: TGTGCCAGCAGCACCTATAGGACAGGGGGGGACACTGAAGCTTTCTTT.